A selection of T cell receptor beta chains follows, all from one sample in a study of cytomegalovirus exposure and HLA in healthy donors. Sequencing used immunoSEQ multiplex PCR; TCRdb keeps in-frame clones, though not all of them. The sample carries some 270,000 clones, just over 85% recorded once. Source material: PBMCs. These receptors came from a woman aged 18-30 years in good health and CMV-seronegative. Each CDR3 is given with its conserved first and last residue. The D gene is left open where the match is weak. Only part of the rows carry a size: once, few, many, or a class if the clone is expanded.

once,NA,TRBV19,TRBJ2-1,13,TGTGCCAGTAGACAGTCGAGTTCCGATGAGCAGTTCTTC,CASRQSSSDEQFF
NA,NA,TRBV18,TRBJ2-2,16,TGTGCCAGCTCACTTTCGGCAGGCCAAGTCACCGGGGAGCTGTTTTTT,CASSLSAGQVTGELFF
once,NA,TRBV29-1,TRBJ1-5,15,TGCAGCGCCACGACCCCCGGGGTCGGTAATCAGCCCCAGCATTTT,CSATTPGVGNQPQHF
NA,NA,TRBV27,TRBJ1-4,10,TGTGCCAGCAGCGTGGAAAAACTGTTTTTT,CASSVEKLFF
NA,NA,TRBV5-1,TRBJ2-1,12,TGCGCCAGCAGCCGGCCGGGGGATGAGCAGTTCTTC,CASSRPGDEQFF
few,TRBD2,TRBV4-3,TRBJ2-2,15,TGCGCCAGCAGCCGAAGCGGGGGAAGCACCGGGGAGCTGTTTTTT,CASSRSGGSTGELFF
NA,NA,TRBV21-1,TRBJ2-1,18,TGTGCCAGCAGCAAATGGCTCGGGACTAGCGGGATATACAATGAGCAGTTCTTC,CASSKWLGTSGIYNEQFF
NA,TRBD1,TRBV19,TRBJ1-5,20,TGTGCCAGTAGTTTCCTCCCGGGACAGGGGACTGCAGTTAGCCGGCAGCCCCAGCATTTT,CASSFLPGQGTAVSRQPQHF
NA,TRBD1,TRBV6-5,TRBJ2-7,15,TGTGCCAGCAGTTTACCCGGGACAGGATACTACGAGCAGTACTTC,CASSLPGTGYYEQYF
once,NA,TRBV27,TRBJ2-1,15,TGTGCCAGCAGTTTATCGGCCCCAGGGTGGCATGAGCAGTTCTTC,CASSLSAPGWHEQFF
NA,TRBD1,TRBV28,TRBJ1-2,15,TGTGCCAGCAGTTGGCCCGGGACAGGGAACTATGGCTACACCTTC,CASSWPGTGNYGYTF
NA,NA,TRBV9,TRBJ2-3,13,TGTGCCAGCAGCCAAGTGGCCTCAGATACGCAGTATTTT,CASSQVASDTQYF
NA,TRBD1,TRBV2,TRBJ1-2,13,TGTGCCAGCAGAGACAGGGGATTGTTTGGCTACACCTTC,CASRDRGLFGYTF
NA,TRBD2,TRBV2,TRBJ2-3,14,TGTGCCAGCAAGCGGGGGGCGGACACAGATACGCAGTATTTT,CASKRGADTDTQYF
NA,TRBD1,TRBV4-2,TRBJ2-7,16,TGTGCCAGCAGCCAAGTAGGTGGACAGGATCCCGAAAGGCAGTACTTC,CASSQVGGQDPERQYF
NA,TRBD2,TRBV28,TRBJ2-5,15,TGTGCCAGCAGGGGACTAGCGGGGCGGGGGGAGACCCAGTACTTC,CASRGLAGRGETQYF